The rows below give T cell receptor beta chains drawn from one sample of a study of graft-versus-host responses after intestinal transplantation. Their recognized antigens are unknown. TCRdb keeps only in-frame clones here, not all; method: immunoSEQ multiplex PCR. Here the sample spans 98,000 or so clones, roughly 87% being singletons. Sequencing used unstimulated CD4+ T cells sorted from spleen or lymph node cells, obtained before intestinal transplant. The receptors here all came from a human donor who received an intestinal transplant. Each CDR3 is given with its conserved first and last residue. D genes are given only for firm matches. Not all rows give a size; the values are once, few, many and, for expanded clones, a class.

D,J,size,V,DNA,CDR3
NA,TRBJ2-7,NA,TRBV6-6,TGTGCCAGCAGTTTTAGGGACACCTACGAGCAGTACTTC,CASSFRDTYEQYF
NA,TRBJ2-5,once,TRBV6-5,TGTGCCAGCAGTTACCGCAGGGGACCTCAAGAGACCCAGTACTTC,CASSYRRGPQETQYF
TRBD1,TRBJ1-2,NA,TRBV5-4,TGTGCCAGCAGCCCTGTCGGGACAGACACTAACTATGGCTACACCTTC,CASSPVGTDTNYGYTF
TRBD1,TRBJ2-7,NA,TRBV6-6,TGTGCCAGCAGGGGTGTGGGACAGCCTAGCTACGAGCAGTACTTC,CASRGVGQPSYEQYF
TRBD2,TRBJ2-1,NA,TRBV28,TGTGCCAGCCGGTCCGGGGGCGTCGGGACTAGCGGCTACAATGAGCAGTTCTTC,CASRSGGVGTSGYNEQFF
TRBD1,TRBJ1-6,NA,TRBV6-5,TGTGCCAGCAGTGACAGGGCTAATTCACCCCTCCACTTT,CASSDRANSPLHF
TRBD2,TRBJ2-5,NA,TRBV6-5,TGTGCCAGCAGTGCACGACTAGCGGGAGTGGAGACCCAGTACTTC,CASSARLAGVETQYF
NA,TRBJ2-5,NA,TRBV11-2,TGTGCCAGCAGCTGGACCCAAGAGACCCAGTACTTC,CASSWTQETQYF
NA,TRBJ1-5,NA,TRBV10-2,TGCGCCAGCAGTTTACTCCTGGGTCAGCCCCAGCATTTT,CASSLLLGQPQHF
NA,TRBJ2-7,NA,TRBV30,TGTGCCTGGACCTATCCCCCTACCGGCGAGCAGTACTTC,CAWTYPPTGEQYF
TRBD2,TRBJ2-2,NA,TRBV7-9,TGTGCCAGCAGCTTAGATGGCGGGAGGGCCTTCACCGGGGAGCTGTTTTTT,CASSLDGGRAFTGELFF
TRBD2,TRBJ2-7,NA,TRBV6-6,TGTGCCAGCACTCACTCGGACGGGAGGGCCCACGAGCAGTACTTC,CASTHSDGRAHEQYF
NA,TRBJ2-3,NA,TRBV5-1,TGCGCCAGCGCCACTGGGAGCACAGATACGCAGTATTTT,CASATGSTDTQYF
TRBD1,TRBJ1-5,NA,TRBV5-6,TGTGCCAGCAGCTTGCGGGACAGGGTTCGTCAGCCCCAGCATTTT,CASSLRDRVRQPQHF
NA,TRBJ2-1,NA,TRBV7-9,TGTGCCAGCGCTCTGACCTACAATGAGCAGTTCTTC,CASALTYNEQFF
NA,TRBJ1-2,NA,TRBV5-1,TGCGCCAGCAGCTTGGAGGGCCCGCTATATGGCTACACCTTC,CASSLEGPLYGYTF
NA,TRBJ2-6,NA,TRBV7-6,TGTGCCAGCAGCCCTAGAGCTGGGTCTGGGGCCAACGTCCTGACTTTC,CASSPRAGSGANVLTF
NA,TRBJ2-1,NA,TRBV9,TGTGCCAGCAGCGTAGCCCCGGGATCGCACAATGAGCAGTTCTTC,CASSVAPGSHNEQFF
TRBD1,TRBJ1-6,NA,TRBV30,TGTGCCTGGTGGACAGGGGCTAATTCACCCCTCCACTTT,CAWWTGANSPLHF
NA,TRBJ2-7,NA,TRBV25-1,TGTGCCAGCACTCAGGGGTATGGTGTCTACGAGCAGTACTTC,CASTQGYGVYEQYF
TRBD1,TRBJ1-6,NA,TRBV4-1,TGCGCCAGCAGCCTCCGGACAGGGTCAATCTCCTATAATTCACCCCTCCACTTT,CASSLRTGSISYNSPLHF
TRBD1,TRBJ2-5,once,TRBV2,TGTGCCAGCAGTGGGGACAGTAAAGAGACCCAGTACTTC,CASSGDSKETQYF
TRBD1,TRBJ1-2,NA,TRBV6-1,TGTGCCAGCAGGGGGACAGCAAACTATGGCTACACCTTC,CASRGTANYGYTF
NA,TRBJ1-3,NA,TRBV6-5,TGTGCCAGCAGTTACGGGACACCCTCCTCTGGAAACACCATATATTTT,CASSYGTPSSGNTIYF
TRBD1,TRBJ1-5,once,TRBV28,TGTGCCATTCAGGGGGGGATTCAGCCCCAGCATTTT,CAIQGGIQPQHF
NA,TRBJ2-3,once,TRBV9,TGTGCCAGCAGCCAGACAGATACGCAGTATTTT,CASSQTDTQYF
NA,TRBJ1-2,once,TRBV6-5,TGTGCCAGCCGACACGGCGAGGGCGGCTACACCTTC,CASRHGEGGYTF
TRBD1,TRBJ2-5,NA,TRBV7-2,TGTGCCAGCAGCTTATACAGGGGTTTCGCCGAGACCCAGTACTTC,CASSLYRGFAETQYF
NA,TRBJ2-7,NA,TRBV6-1,TGTGCCAGCAGCCGGGTCGGGGACGAGCAGTACTTC,CASSRVGDEQYF
TRBD2,TRBJ2-1,NA,TRBV5-1,TGCGCCAGCAGCTGGGCCGGGGGGGCTATTGAGAATGAGCAGTTCTTC,CASSWAGGAIENEQFF
NA,TRBJ2-3,NA,TRBV10-3,TGTGCCATCAAGGAAAGGCAAGCGGCGGGGTTGACAGATACGCAGTATTTT,CAIKERQAAGLTDTQYF
NA,TRBJ2-1,NA,TRBV6-5,TGTGCCAGCAGTTGGGGTAGCTCCTACAATGAGCAGTTCTTC,CASSWGSSYNEQFF
NA,TRBJ1-2,NA,TRBV21-1,TGTGCCAGCAGCAAAGCGAACGACCTGAGCTACACCTTC,CASSKANDLSYTF
NA,TRBJ1-1,NA,TRBV5-4,TGTGCCAGCAGCTTGGCCGGTCAATGGTGGGCTGAAGCTTTCTTT,CASSLAGQWWAEAFF
NA,TRBJ2-3,NA,TRBV27,TGTGCCAGCAGTTTCCGGGACTCCCGCACAGATACGCAGTATTTT,CASSFRDSRTDTQYF
TRBD2,TRBJ2-6,NA,TRBV7-6,TGTGCCAGCAGCTCCTACCGATCTACTAGCGGGGGACGCTCTGGGGCCAACGTCCTGACTTTC,CASSSYRSTSGGRSGANVLTF
NA,TRBJ1-6,NA,TRBV19,TGTGCCAGTGGCACCATTAATTCACCCCTCCACTTT,CASGTINSPLHF
NA,TRBJ2-7,NA,TRBV9,TGTGCCAGCAGCGTAGGGGTCAGCAGCTCCTACGAGCAGTACTTC,CASSVGVSSSYEQYF
NA,TRBJ1-5,NA,TRBV5-1,TGCGCCAGCAGCCCAGACGGAAGGACTAATCAGCCCCAGCATTTT,CASSPDGRTNQPQHF
NA,TRBJ2-2,NA,TRBV1,TGCACCAGCAGCCAAGCCGGGGAGCTGTTTTTT,CTSSQAGELFF
NA,TRBJ1-1,NA,TRBV25-1,TGTGCCAGCAGTGCCGAGACAGGAAGAGCTTTCTTT,CASSAETGRAFF
TRBD2,TRBJ2-1,NA,TRBV19,TGTGCCAGTAGTATAGTGAGCGGGAGTGGGGAGCAGTTCTTC,CASSIVSGSGEQFF
NA,TRBJ2-4,NA,TRBV12-5,TGTGCTAGTGGTTTTCTTCGCAGGGACGGAAACATTCAGTACTTC,CASGFLRRDGNIQYF
NA,TRBJ1-1,NA,TRBV4-2,TGTGCCAGCAGCCAAGAGAGGTATTTGGGGGAAGCTTTCTTT,CASSQERYLGEAFF
NA,TRBJ1-5,NA,TRBV9,TGTGCCAGCAGCCCCCGGGGGGGGGAGAATCAGCCCCAGCATTTT,CASSPRGGENQPQHF
TRBD1,TRBJ2-7,NA,TRBV6-6,TGTGCCAGCGTACCGGGACAGGGGAGGAGCTACGAGCAGTACTTC,CASVPGQGRSYEQYF
NA,TRBJ2-7,NA,TRBV6-6,TGTGCCAGCAGTCAAACTCAGGGGCCCACCTACGAGCAGTACTTC,CASSQTQGPTYEQYF
NA,TRBJ2-7,few,TRBV10-3,TGTGCCATCGGGGGGGGACAGACCTCCTACGAGCAGTACTTC,CAIGGGQTSYEQYF
NA,TRBJ2-5,NA,TRBV29-1,TGCAGCGTTCGGCTCAGGCTAGCAAAAGAGACCCAGTACTTC,CSVRLRLAKETQYF
NA,TRBJ2-5,NA,TRBV7-3,TGTGCCAGCAGCCCGAGGGGTCCCCAAGAGACCCAGTACTTC,CASSPRGPQETQYF
NA,TRBJ1-6,NA,TRBV2,TGTGCCAGCAGGGTTGGGGATTATAATTCACCCCTCCACTTT,CASRVGDYNSPLHF
TRBD1,TRBJ1-4,NA,TRBV2,TGTGCCAGCAGAACGACCGGGACAGGGTCAGAAAAACTGTTTTTT,CASRTTGTGSEKLFF
NA,TRBJ2-7,NA,TRBV18,TGTGCCAGCTCACCAAATCAAAACGAGCAGTACTTC,CASSPNQNEQYF
TRBD2,TRBJ2-1,NA,TRBV28,TGTGCCAGCAGTGCCCCCTCCGCGGGAGGGCGACGAGAGCAGTTCTTC,CASSAPSAGGRREQFF
NA,TRBJ2-7,NA,TRBV6-1,TGTGCCAGCAGTTCTGGAGACAGTAACTACGAGCAGTACTTC,CASSSGDSNYEQYF
NA,TRBJ1-6,NA,TRBV6-1,TGTGCCAGCAGTGAAAGGGAAAATTCACCCCTCCACTTT,CASSERENSPLHF